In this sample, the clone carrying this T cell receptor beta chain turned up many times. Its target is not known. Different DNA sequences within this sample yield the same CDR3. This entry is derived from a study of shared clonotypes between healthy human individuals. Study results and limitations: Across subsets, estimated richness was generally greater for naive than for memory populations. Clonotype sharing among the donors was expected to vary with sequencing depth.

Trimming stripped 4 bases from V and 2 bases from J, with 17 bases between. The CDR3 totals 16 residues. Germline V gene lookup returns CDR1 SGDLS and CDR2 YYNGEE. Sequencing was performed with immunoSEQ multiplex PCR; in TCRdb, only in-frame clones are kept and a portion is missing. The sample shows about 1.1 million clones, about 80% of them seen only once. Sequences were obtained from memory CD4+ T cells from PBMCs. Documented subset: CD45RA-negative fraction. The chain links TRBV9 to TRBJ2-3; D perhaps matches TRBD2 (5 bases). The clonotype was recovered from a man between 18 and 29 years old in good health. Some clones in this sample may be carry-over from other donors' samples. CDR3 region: CASSPGLSPYTDTQYF. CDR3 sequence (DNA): TGTGCCAGCAGCCCCGGACTGAGCCCTTACACAGATACGCAGTATTTT.